This T cell receptor beta chain is drawn from a study of T cells in women clearing cervical HPV infection (dated by TCRdb to 2017 to 2018). For the study in its entirety: The cases were 25 or so women with histologically confirmed HPV16-related CIN3 or worse, and 2 of these cases were invasive cancers. Since only a few of the women had HLA typing available, the possibility that HLA type was acting as a confounder could not be ruled out. The controls were around 25 women whose single incident HPV16 infection cleared within 12 months with no development of precancer or cancer. Five blinded duplicates per group were added as quality controls, so that roughly 60 samples were obtained: roughly 50 participants and around 10 replicates. Cases had a median age of 34 years and controls had a median age of about 37, with no significant differences in baseline characteristics. Case blood was taken at the visit when the lesion was first identified, whereas control blood was taken when infection was no longer detected. The parent cohort enrolled 9,800 or so women aged 18 or older in Guanacaste, Costa Rica, during about 1992 to 1994 and followed them for about 7 years. Among cases, blood sampling came a median of approximately 150 days after lesion detection, with an interquartile range of about 80 to 230 days. Cases and controls were matched on year of sample collection and on age within five years. The exploratory proof-of-principle case-control study was nested within the Guanacaste HPV Natural History Study in Costa Rica and compared TCR repertoires across cervical HPV16 outcomes. What the study reported, not specific to this receptor: TRBV6-7 relative abundance was lower in cases than in controls (approximately 0.1% versus 0.16%; Bonferroni P = 0.0008). Across sequencing depths, CIN3+ cases showed significantly higher TCR repertoire richness than controls, but evenness did not differ between the groups. Because the number of T cells per sample was unknown, the richness differences could reflect varying T-cell content rather than repertoire biology. Random forest classifiers combining richness and V gene abundances distinguished cases from controls with an estimated AUC of just under 0.85. The cross-sectional design could not show whether associations preceded infection or resulted from it; effector/memory subsets and HPV-specific T cells were not isolated.

Comments on this clone: It has no known antigen specificity. Read coverage stops 3 residues before the CDR3 terminus; the germline J gene supplies the remainder.

A distance of 24 bases separates the germline ends of V and J, which lose 6 bases and 7 bases respectively. Spanning cysteine to phenylalanine, the CDR3 consists of 16 amino acids. Shown are 39 bases from within the CDR3, in frame from base 1. The germline V gene gives CDR1 as SQVTM and CDR2 as ANQGSEA. TCR beta CDR3 regions were amplified by multiplex PCR from an average of about 1.1 ug genomic DNA per sample using the immunoSEQ assay. Primer bias was corrected in the assay by using a complete synthetic TCR repertoire to establish an amplification baseline. The amplicons were sequenced using the Illumina platform. In the original analysis: Sequences were error-corrected by clustering with frequency ratios and a modified nearest-neighbor algorithm, then analyzed in the immunoSEQ Analyzer with IMGT gene definitions. At each rarefaction depth, TCR richness and evenness were averaged over 20 rarefaction repeats, and samples with fewer sequences than the depth were excluded. Wilcoxon rank sum tests with FDR correction were used to compare V, D and J gene relative abundances between the groups. An intraclass correlation of approximately 96% for TCR richness and an average of around 76% across some 70 gene segments were obtained from the blinded duplicates. TCRdb re-hosts the immuneACCESS table, in-frame sequences only. Its copies lack some clones; in the studies checked, an unresolved V gene accounts for under half of them, and the cause for the rest is not known. V, J and clone size derive from that table, while D and trimming were established from the DNA sequence. The sample's clone listing holds 30,000 to 45,000 clones. Clones ranked in the top ten supply 6.4% of the sample.

Every participant had a single incident cervical HPV16 infection, and prevalent HPV16 infections were excluded. Cervical HPV DNA was detected by MY09/MY11 PCR, and genotyping was performed by dot-blot hybridization. Roughly 16 mL of heparinized blood were centrifuged, and the buffy coat was split into aliquots, frozen at -30 degrees C, and then kept at -80 degrees C. Genomic DNA was extracted from buffy coat specimens using QIAGEN kits. The TCR sequence derives from a woman aged 18-70 years with a cervical HPV16 infection that either progressed to CIN3+ or cleared (not recorded which). The specimen was blood buffy coat. The chain is assembled from TRBV29-1 and TRBJ1-4, and possibly TRBD1, on 6 matching bases. This receptor carries the CDR3 CSVRERDTSSGEKLFF. The DNA read from the CDR3 is TGCAGCGTCCGGGAGAGGGACACCTCGTCCGGTGAAAAA.